This T cell receptor (beta chain) stems from a study of blood T cell repertoires in COVID-19. Background on the study: Spain, Italy and the United States supplied samples that represented acute and convalescent COVID-19. The analysed material was cDNA or gDNA that came from T cells, B-cell-depleted T cells, or PBMCs.

As processed by the authors: Amplification with reference gene primers provided the estimates of nucleated cell counts. Generated by immunoSEQ multiplex PCR, the TCRdb table keeps only in-frame clones and is missing some. D and trimming were read from the DNA, whereas the V and J calls and clone size are those reported in that table. The sample carries some 90,000 clones, roughly 80% recorded once. Germline loops: CDR1 SGDLS, CDR2 YYNGEE. V lost 2 bases, J lost 3 bases, and 6 bases stayed unmatched. The CDR3 contains 16 residues. The clonotype originates from a man aged 55 to 69 with acute or convalescent COVID-19. The chain links TRBV9 to TRBJ2-2; 8 positions match TRBD2. Sequencing was carried out using peripheral blood. CDR3 nucleotides: TGTGCCAGCAGCGTTAAAGCGGGGGAGTACACCGGGGAGCTGTTTTTT. Translating gives CASSVKAGEYTGELFF.